The 14 T cell receptor beta chains below all came from one sample that was sequenced in a study of T-cell reconstitution after alpha-beta-depleted transplantation in children. Preparation of the TCRbeta library was carried out with unique molecular identifiers. TCRdb independently ran MiXCR on the PCR reads; one entry per CDR3 protein. The sample shows some 100,000 distinct CDR3 sequences, 20% to 25% of them seen only once. This material consisted of PBMCs, taken before TCRalphabeta/CD19-depleted stem cell transplant. The receptors stem from a boy between 2 and 10 years old with acute lymphoblastic leukemia, due to receive a stem cell transplant.

This clonotype was detected only a few times. J is TRBJ1-2 and V is TRBV7-9, with unresolved D. This CDR3 has 12 residues. CDR1 is SEHNR and CDR2 is FQNEAQ in the germline V gene (reference sequence). Trimming cost V 6 bases and J 4 bases, with 9 bases left between them. In nucleotides, the CDR3 is TGTGCCAGCAGTTGGACGGCCTATGGCTACACCTTC. It yields the protein CASSWTAYGYTF.

This clonotype came up a few times. The rearrangement links TRBV2 to TRBJ1-1; D possibly corresponds to TRBD1 (5 bases). In germline, CDR1 is SNHLY, CDR2 FYNNEI. The CDR3 is 13 residues long. V gave up 10 bases and J gave up 2 bases, with 14 bases separating them. The CDR3 coding sequence is TGTGCCACACATCAGGGAGGTAACACTGAAGCTTTCTTT. It codes for CATHQGGNTEAFF.

The chain recombines TRBV5-6 with TRBJ2-7; D gene uncertain. The CDR3 runs to 15 residues. CDR1 is SGHDT and CDR2 is YYEEEE in the germline V gene. V lost 0 bases and J lost 4, with 14 bases in between. In nucleotides, the CDR3 is TGTGCCAGCAGCTTGGGAGCAGTCGCAGCGTACGAGCAGTACTTC. Translation gives CASSLGAVAAYEQYF.

In its sample, this clonotype was seen a few times. This chain links TRBV7-2 with TRBJ2-3; no clear D gene. Looked up from germline, CDR1 is SGHTA and CDR2 is FQGNSA. V lost 0 bases and J lost 2, with 3 bases in between. The CDR3 runs to 13 residues. CDR3 DNA sequence: TGTGCCAGCAGCTTAGCGGTCACAGATACGCAGTATTTT. This translates into CASSLAVTDTQYF. The complete variable domain, with remaining parts taken from reference TRBV7-2 and TRBJ2-3, reads GAGVSQSPSNKVTEKGKDVELRCDPISGHTALYWYRQSLGQGLEFLIYFQGNSAPDKSGLPSDRFSAERTGGSVSTLTIQRTQQEDSAVYLCASSLAVTDTQYFGPGTRLTVL.

This clonotype was observed a handful of times. The chain recombines TRBV12-3 or TRBV12-4 with TRBJ1-1; D is unresolved. V was trimmed by 4 bases and J by 0 bases, leaving 9 bases between them. The CDR3 consists of 14 residues. CDR3 protein: CASSWEGLNTEAFF. The CDR3 coding sequence is TGTGCCAGCAGTTGGGAGGGCCTGAACACTGAAGCTTTCTTT.

This clonotype was found many times. CDR3 in amino acids: CASSLDRGYEQYF. CDR3 in DNA: TGCGCCAGCAGCTTGGACAGGGGTTACGAGCAGTACTTC. The genes are TRBV5-1 and TRBJ2-7; 7 nucleotides line up with TRBD1. From germline, CDR1 is SGHRS and CDR2 YFSETQ. This CDR3 comprises 13 residues. J lost 4 bases, V lost 0 bases, and 1 base had no gene match.

This chain links TRBV12-5 with TRBJ2-1, with TRBD1 identical over 12 bases. This CDR3 region has 16 residues. Germline lookup yields CDR1 LGHNT and CDR2 FRNRAP. The trim removed 6 bases at V and 7 bases at J, leaving 10 bases unmatched. CDR3 DNA sequence: TGTGCTAGTGGCTCGAGGGACAGGGGGCTAAGGAATGAGCAGTTCTTC. Its protein product is CASGSRDRGLRNEQFF.

The genes are TRBV20-1 and TRBJ2-2, with unresolved D. V was trimmed by 3 bases and J by 0 bases, leaving 5 bases between them. Germline-derived CDR1 and CDR2 are DFQATT and SNEGSKA (reference sequence). This CDR3 contains 13 residues. This CDR3 is CSASRTNTGELFF. The CDR3 nucleotides are TGCAGTGCTAGTAGGACGAACACCGGGGAGCTGTTTTTT.

The chain links TRBV30 to TRBJ2-7, with no clear D. Trimming stripped 0 bases from V and 4 bases from J, with 10 bases between. Germline CDR1 is GTSNPN and CDR2 is SVGIG (reference sequence). This CDR3 contains 13 residues. The CDR3 region is CAWSVDSRYEQYF. CDR3 DNA sequence: TGTGCCTGGAGTGTTGACTCACGGTACGAGCAGTACTTC.

This chain links TRBV12-3 or TRBV12-4 with TRBJ2-2, with 7 bases matching TRBD2. This CDR3 has 19 residues. CDR3 region: CASRSLLAEGPLNTGELFF. CDR3 coding DNA: TGTGCATCCAGGTCCCTCCTAGCGGAGGGGCCCCTAAACACCGGGGAGCTGTTTTTT.

This clonotype has more than one count but fewer than ten. The chain is built from TRBV28 and TRBJ2-7; 9 bases map to TRBD1. Trimming took 8 bases from V and 5 from J; bases not matched to a gene: 10. The germline V gene has CDR1 MDHEN and CDR2 SYDVKM. CDR3 length equals 14 residues. CDR3 in DNA: TGTGCCAGCTGGCCGGGACAGGGCGGCCACGAGCAGTACTTC. Its protein product is CASWPGQGGHEQYF.

The chain is built from TRBV5-1 and TRBJ2-3, with a tentative D call TRBD2 (6 bases). The CDR3 runs 16 residues. The V gene's germline CDR1 is SGHRS and CDR2 YFSETQ. Deletions cut 3 bases from V and 2 bases from J, with 16 bases between. The CDR3 DNA follows: TGCGCCAGCAGCTCAATAAGCGGAGGGGCCACAGATACGCAGTATTTT. This gives the protein CASSSISGGATDTQYF.

This clonotype was found a few times. This chain connects TRBV20-1 to TRBJ1-1; possible D gene TRBD1, 6 bases. Germline V gene sequence: CDR1 DFQATT, CDR2 SNEGSKA (reference sequence). The CDR3 length is 12 residues. V shed 2 bases and J shed 12 bases, with 16 bases lying between them. CDR3 amino acids: CSARQTGVGTFF. Written as DNA, the CDR3 is TGCAGTGCTAGACAGACAGGTGTCGGAACTTTCTTT.

The chain carries TRBV7-8 and TRBJ2-5, with 11 bases identical to TRBD2. The CDR3 covers 16 residues. Germline CDR1 and CDR2: SGHVS and FQNEAQ. The ends lost 5 bases at V and 5 bases at J; junction bases unmatched: 10. The CDR3 DNA is TGTGCCAGCAGCCCAAGACTAGCGGGGTGGGAGGAGACCCAGTACTTC. This gives the protein CASSPRLAGWEETQYF.